A selection of T cell receptor beta chains follows, all from one sample in a study of tumor and adjacent non-tumor tissue in lung cancer. Using its own MiXCR run on the multiplex PCR reads, TCRdb lists one record per CDR3 protein. Among tens of thousands of distinct CDR3 sequences listed, just over 65% were seen once. The sample consisted of lung tumor tissue. These receptors came from a man in his fifties or sixties with non-small cell lung cancer. CDR3s include the opening cysteine and the closing phenylalanine or tryptophan. Fields, in order: CDR3 length, V gene, clone size, J gene, D gene, CDR3 DNA, CDR3 protein. A D gene is named only where the DNA matches it firmly. Some rows mark clone size as missing; the rest say once, few, many or name a class of expanded clone.

len: 15; v_gene: TRBV4-3; abundance: -; j_gene: TRBJ1-4; d_gene: -; CDR3nt: TGTGCCAGCAGCCGAGATTCAGTCGGGACTGAAAAACTGTTTTTT; CDR3aa: CASSRDSVGTEKLFF
len: 12; v_gene: TRBV20-1; abundance: -; j_gene: TRBJ2-3; d_gene: -; CDR3nt: TGCAGTGCTGCTCTTACAGCGGATACGCAGTATTTT; CDR3aa: CSAALTADTQYF
len: 12; v_gene: TRBV29-1; abundance: -; j_gene: TRBJ1-1; d_gene: -; CDR3nt: TGCAGGGATGTTCAGGCGATCACTGAAGCTTTCTTT; CDR3aa: CRDVQAITEAFF
len: 15; v_gene: TRBV20-1; abundance: -; j_gene: TRBJ2-7; d_gene: TRBD2; CDR3nt: TGCAGTGCTAGAGATTCGGTCGGACTAGGCTACGAGCAGTACTTC; CDR3aa: CSARDSVGLGYEQYF
len: 14; v_gene: TRBV12-3/TRBV12-4; abundance: many; j_gene: TRBJ2-5; d_gene: TRBD2; CDR3nt: TGTGCCAGCAGTTCAGCGGGAGGTGGGGAGACCCAGTACTTC; CDR3aa: CASSSAGGGETQYF
len: 15; v_gene: TRBV5-5; abundance: many; j_gene: TRBJ2-2; d_gene: -; CDR3nt: TGTGCCAGCAGCTTGGGTCAGGGGATTGCCGGGGAGCTGTTTTTT; CDR3aa: CASSLGQGIAGELFF
len: 14; v_gene: TRBV6-5; abundance: many; j_gene: TRBJ1-2; d_gene: -; CDR3nt: TGTGCCAGCCACCCAATTGGAGCTAACTATGGCTACACCTTC; CDR3aa: CASHPIGANYGYTF
len: 18; v_gene: TRBV20-1; abundance: -; j_gene: TRBJ2-7; d_gene: TRBD2; CDR3nt: TGCAGTGCTAGAGATGGGACTAGCGGGAGTGAAGCCCCCTACGAGCAGTACTTC; CDR3aa: CSARDGTSGSEAPYEQYF
len: 16; v_gene: TRBV6-2/TRBV6-3; abundance: once; j_gene: TRBJ2-1; d_gene: TRBD2; CDR3nt: TGTATCAGCAGCATCCCGATAATAGCGGGGGACAATGAGCAGTTCTTC; CDR3aa: CISSIPIIAGDNEQFF
len: 15; v_gene: TRBV28; abundance: -; j_gene: TRBJ2-1; d_gene: TRBD1; CDR3nt: TGTGCCATCAGTTATAGGGGGCGGTCCTACAATGAGCAGATCTTC; CDR3aa: CAISYRGRSYNEQIF
len: 17; v_gene: TRBV7-9; abundance: -; j_gene: TRBJ1-1; d_gene: -; CDR3nt: TGTGCCAGCAGCCGTTGGTGGCAGGGTGAAATGAACACTGAGGCTTCCTTT; CDR3aa: CASSRWWQGEMNTEASF
len: 11; v_gene: TRBV7-9; abundance: many; j_gene: TRBJ1-2; d_gene: -; CDR3nt: TGTGCCGTAAGCCCATCGGGTGGCTACACCTTC; CDR3aa: CAVSPSGGYTF
len: 15; v_gene: TRBV7-9; abundance: many; j_gene: TRBJ1-1; d_gene: TRBD1; CDR3nt: TGTGCCAGCAGCTTTGGGACAGGACGGTCCACTGAAGCTTTCTTT; CDR3aa: CASSFGTGRSTEAFF
len: 15; v_gene: TRBV4-1; abundance: -; j_gene: TRBJ2-3; d_gene: -; CDR3nt: TGTGCCAGCACCCAAGCGAAGCCGGGCACAGATACGCAGTATTTT; CDR3aa: CASTQAKPGTDTQYF
len: 15; v_gene: TRBV12-3/TRBV12-4; abundance: -; j_gene: TRBJ2-3; d_gene: TRBD1; CDR3nt: TGTACCTGCAGATCACGGACAGGAAGCACAGATACGCAGTATTTT; CDR3aa: CTCRSRTGSTDTQYF
len: 16; v_gene: TRBV5-6; abundance: many; j_gene: TRBJ2-5; d_gene: -; CDR3nt: TGTGCCAGCAGCTCCCTTGATAGGGGGTACCAAGAGACCCAGTACTTC; CDR3aa: CASSSLDRGYQETQYF
len: 13; v_gene: TRBV7-9; abundance: many; j_gene: TRBJ1-1; d_gene: TRBD1; CDR3nt: TGTGCCAGCAGCCCGGGGACAGGAACTGAAGCTTTCTTT; CDR3aa: CASSPGTGTEAFF
len: 16; v_gene: TRBV28; abundance: -; j_gene: TRBJ2-3; d_gene: -; CDR3nt: TGTGCCAGCAGCCTCGGAGGGGGTTTTGGCACAGATACGGAGTATTTT; CDR3aa: CASSLGGGFGTDTEYF
len: 17; v_gene: TRBV6-2/TRBV6-3; abundance: -; j_gene: TRBJ2-5; d_gene: TRBD1; CDR3nt: TGTGCCAGCAGCAAAGGGTGGGGCAGGGGGCAGCAGGTGACCCAGTACTTC; CDR3aa: CASSKGWGRGQQVTQYF
len: 12; v_gene: TRBV29-1; abundance: -; j_gene: TRBJ1-1; d_gene: -; CDR3nt: TGCAGCGTGTCCGACAGGAACACTGGAGCTTTCTTT; CDR3aa: CSVSDRNTGAFF
len: 15; v_gene: TRBV4-3; abundance: -; j_gene: TRBJ2-1; d_gene: -; CDR3nt: TGTGCCAGCAGCCAACAAAGCGGGACAATCAATGAGCAGTTCTTC; CDR3aa: CASSQQSGTINEQFF
len: 11; v_gene: TRBV2; abundance: -; j_gene: TRBJ2-3; d_gene: -; CDR3nt: TGTGACAGCAGTGAAGGGGATACGCAGTATTTT; CDR3aa: CDSSEGDTQYF
len: 14; v_gene: TRBV20-1; abundance: many; j_gene: TRBJ2-1; d_gene: TRBD1; CDR3nt: TGCAGTGCTCAACGGGACAGGGGTTTTAATGAGCAGTTCTTC; CDR3aa: CSAQRDRGFNEQFF
len: 15; v_gene: TRBV20-1; abundance: -; j_gene: TRBJ2-2; d_gene: TRBD1; CDR3nt: TGTAGTGCGGTCAAGGGACAGGGGAACACCGGGGAGCTGTTTTTT; CDR3aa: CSAVKGQGNTGELFF
len: 15; v_gene: TRBV15; abundance: once; j_gene: TRBJ2-3; d_gene: -; CDR3nt: TGTGCCACCAACCCGTGGAGCACCCTCTCAGATACGCAGTATTTT; CDR3aa: CATNPWSTLSDTQYF
len: 16; v_gene: TRBV7-9; abundance: many; j_gene: TRBJ2-1; d_gene: TRBD1; CDR3nt: TGTGCCAGCAGCGGGGGACAGGGGGTTAATTACAATGAGCAGTTCTTC; CDR3aa: CASSGGQGVNYNEQFF
len: 17; v_gene: TRBV6-6; abundance: many; j_gene: TRBJ2-3; d_gene: -; CDR3nt: TGTGCCAGCAGTTACCTATTGCTTACCGAGGGGACAGATACGCAGTATTTT; CDR3aa: CASSYLLLTEGTDTQYF
len: 14; v_gene: TRBV6-6; abundance: -; j_gene: TRBJ2-6; d_gene: TRBD1; CDR3nt: TGTGCCAGCAGAGACAGGACAGGAGCCAACGTCCTGACTTTT; CDR3aa: CASRDRTGANVLTF
len: 11; v_gene: TRBV6-2/TRBV6-3; abundance: -; j_gene: TRBJ1-1; d_gene: -; CDR3nt: TGTGCCAGCCAGCGAAACACTGAAGCTTTCTTT; CDR3aa: CASQRNTEAFF
len: 15; v_gene: TRBV7-3; abundance: -; j_gene: TRBJ2-2; d_gene: -; CDR3nt: TGTGCCAGCAGCTTAAGGGGGAGTACCACCGGGGAGCTGTTTTTT; CDR3aa: CASSLRGSTTGELFF
len: 14; v_gene: TRBV6-1; abundance: once; j_gene: TRBJ2-2; d_gene: -; CDR3nt: TGTGCCAGCAGTGAATTGATGGGCACCGGGGACCTGTTTTTT; CDR3aa: CASSELMGTGDLFF
len: 14; v_gene: TRBV29-1; abundance: many; j_gene: TRBJ2-3; d_gene: -; CDR3nt: TGCAGCGTTGAAGAAGGGCCTAGCACAGATACGCAGTATTTT; CDR3aa: CSVEEGPSTDTQYF
len: 15; v_gene: TRBV11-2; abundance: once; j_gene: TRBJ2-1; d_gene: -; CDR3nt: TGTGCCAGCAGCCCGCACCGTGGGATGAGGTATGAGCAGTCCTTC; CDR3aa: CASSPHRGMRYEQSF
len: 14; v_gene: TRBV6-5; abundance: few; j_gene: TRBJ1-2; d_gene: -; CDR3nt: TGTGCCAGCAGTTACTCTCCCCCCGCGGAAAGCTACACCTTC; CDR3aa: CASSYSPPAESYTF
len: 15; v_gene: TRBV6-5; abundance: -; j_gene: TRBJ1-5; d_gene: TRBD1; CDR3nt: TGTGCCAGCAGTATGGACAGGTTGGGGAATCAGCCCCAGCATTTT; CDR3aa: CASSMDRLGNQPQHF
len: 15; v_gene: TRBV18; abundance: -; j_gene: TRBJ1-1; d_gene: -; CDR3nt: TGTGCCAGCTCACCACCTGGGCCGGGGAACACTGAAGCTTTCTTT; CDR3aa: CASSPPGPGNTEAFF
len: 16; v_gene: TRBV11-1; abundance: -; j_gene: TRBJ2-7; d_gene: TRBD1; CDR3nt: TGTGCCAGCATCCTCGACAGGGCCAGGGTTTCCTACGAGCAGTACTTC; CDR3aa: CASILDRARVSYEQYF
len: 16; v_gene: TRBV15; abundance: -; j_gene: TRBJ2-1; d_gene: -; CDR3nt: TGTGCCACCAGCAAAAGGATTAGCGGAAATTCCGATGAGCAGTTCTTC; CDR3aa: CATSKRISGNSDEQFF
len: 18; v_gene: TRBV11-1; abundance: -; j_gene: TRBJ2-1; d_gene: TRBD2; CDR3nt: TGTGCCAGCAGCTTGATGAGGAGAACTAGCGGGAGGTCGAATGAGCAGTTCTTC; CDR3aa: CASSLMRRTSGRSNEQFF
len: 13; v_gene: TRBV10-3; abundance: many; j_gene: TRBJ1-2; d_gene: TRBD1; CDR3nt: TGTGCCATCAGTGAGCGGACAGGGCCTGGCTACACCTTC; CDR3aa: CAISERTGPGYTF
len: 14; v_gene: TRBV5-1; abundance: -; j_gene: TRBJ2-5; d_gene: -; CDR3nt: TGCGCCAGTGCCTCGACAGGAATCCAAGAGACCCAGTGCTTC; CDR3aa: CASASTGIQETQCF
len: 13; v_gene: TRBV20-1; abundance: few; j_gene: TRBJ1-3; d_gene: TRBD1; CDR3nt: TGCGGTGCTAGGGGACAGTTGGGAAACACCATATATTTT; CDR3aa: CGARGQLGNTIYF
len: 15; v_gene: TRBV6-2/TRBV6-3; abundance: many; j_gene: TRBJ2-3; d_gene: TRBD2; CDR3nt: TGTGCCAGCAGTGTTCTAGCGGGAGTTGAAGATACGCAGTATTTT; CDR3aa: CASSVLAGVEDTQYF
len: 16; v_gene: TRBV7-8; abundance: many; j_gene: TRBJ2-2; d_gene: -; CDR3nt: TGTGCCAGCAGCTTAGTCGACACCTCGAACACCGGGGAGCTGTTTTTT; CDR3aa: CASSLVDTSNTGELFF
len: 13; v_gene: TRBV20-1; abundance: -; j_gene: TRBJ2-5; d_gene: TRBD2; CDR3nt: TGCAGTGCTAGGCCGACTAGCGGTAGTCCCCAGTACTTC; CDR3aa: CSARPTSGSPQYF
len: 14; v_gene: TRBV5-1; abundance: many; j_gene: TRBJ2-7; d_gene: TRBD2; CDR3nt: TGCGCCAGCGGCCGGGGAGGGTCTCCAGGCGAGCAGTACTTC; CDR3aa: CASGRGGSPGEQYF
len: 16; v_gene: TRBV12-3/TRBV12-4; abundance: many; j_gene: TRBJ2-1; d_gene: -; CDR3nt: TGTGCCAGCACCTTAAATCGGGGACAAGGCTACAATGAGCAGTTCTTC; CDR3aa: CASTLNRGQGYNEQFF
len: 15; v_gene: TRBV5-6; abundance: -; j_gene: TRBJ2-3; d_gene: -; CDR3nt: TGTACCAGCAACTCTGACAGGATTCTCACAGATACGCAGTATTTT; CDR3aa: CTSNSDRILTDTQYF
len: 17; v_gene: TRBV12-3/TRBV12-4; abundance: -; j_gene: TRBJ1-4; d_gene: -; CDR3nt: TGTGCCAGCAGTTTAGCAGCCGGAGTAGCCGGTTCTGAAAAACTGTTTTTT; CDR3aa: CASSLAAGVAGSEKLFF
len: 15; v_gene: TRBV12-5; abundance: -; j_gene: TRBJ2-1; d_gene: -; CDR3nt: TGTGTTAGTGCTTTGAAACAGGGTTCCTACAATGAGCAGTTCTTC; CDR3aa: CVSALKQGSYNEQFF
len: 15; v_gene: TRBV11-3; abundance: -; j_gene: TRBJ2-2; d_gene: -; CDR3nt: TGTGTCAGCAGCTTAGGGTCAGCGAACACCAGGGAGCTGTTTTTT; CDR3aa: CVSSLGSANTRELFF
len: 15; v_gene: TRBV11-2; abundance: -; j_gene: TRBJ2-1; d_gene: -; CDR3nt: TGTGCCAGCAGCCCACACCGGGGGATGAGGGATAAACAGTTCTTC; CDR3aa: CASSPHRGMRDKQFF
len: 16; v_gene: TRBV4-2; abundance: -; j_gene: TRBJ2-3; d_gene: TRBD2; CDR3nt: TGCGCCGGCAGCCAAGATCCTAGCGGGGTCACAGATACGCAGTATTTT; CDR3aa: CAGSQDPSGVTDTQYF
len: 16; v_gene: TRBV6-2/TRBV6-3; abundance: -; j_gene: TRBJ2-1; d_gene: TRBD2; CDR3nt: TGTGCCATCAGCACCCCGGTAATAGCGGGGGACAATGAACAGTTCTTC; CDR3aa: CAISTPVIAGDNEQFF
len: 13; v_gene: TRBV4-1; abundance: many; j_gene: TRBJ1-1; d_gene: TRBD1; CDR3nt: TGCGCCAGCAGCTCCCAGGGGGGCACTGAAGCTTTCTTT; CDR3aa: CASSSQGGTEAFF
len: 13; v_gene: TRBV29-1; abundance: -; j_gene: TRBJ2-2; d_gene: -; CDR3nt: TGCGGCGTAGCCGCGTCGACCACCGGGGAGCTGTTTTTT; CDR3aa: CGVAASTTGELFF
len: 14; v_gene: TRBV7-9; abundance: many; j_gene: TRBJ2-1; d_gene: TRBD1; CDR3nt: TGTGCCAGCAGCTTATTGGGGCAGGGGGATGAGCAGTTCTTC; CDR3aa: CASSLLGQGDEQFF
len: 15; v_gene: TRBV4-2; abundance: once; j_gene: TRBJ1-5; d_gene: -; CDR3nt: TGTGCCAGCAACCAACGCAGGGGCTTCAATCAGCCCCAGCATTTT; CDR3aa: CASNQRRGFNQPQHF